This TCR beta chain comes out of a study of blood T cell repertoires in COVID-19. Study background: COVID-19 samples, acute and convalescent, were from the United States, Italy and Spain. T cells, B-cell-depleted T cells, or PBMCs supplied cDNA or gDNA.

In the study's own analysis: Amplifying reference gene primers gave estimates of nucleated cell counts. Here immunoSEQ multiplex PCR was the method, and the copy in TCRdb shows in-frame clones only, minus some. The D gene and trimming were derived from the DNA, and the V and J assignments and clone size from that table. The table shows about 210,000 clones, with around 86% occurring only once. The CDR3 sequence is 16 residues long. Germline CDR1 reads MGHRA; CDR2 reads YSYEKL. Losses at the gene ends were 2 bases for V and 2 bases for J; bases not matched to a gene: 4. The receptor comes from a woman aged 50 to 60 with acute COVID-19. Specimen: PBMCs or T cells enriched from blood (not recorded which). J is TRBJ2-2 and V is TRBV4-1, with 8 bases identical to TRBD1. CDR3 residues: CASSQMGQANTGELFF. CDR3 DNA sequence: TGCGCCAGCAGCCAAATGGGACAGGCCAACACCGGGGAGCTGTTTTTT.